The 25 T cell receptor beta chains below come from one sample, sequenced in a study of cytomegalovirus exposure and HLA in healthy donors. The PCR made use of 60 Vbeta and 13 Jbeta primers. The assay was immunoSEQ multiplex PCR, and TCRdb's table has in-frame clones only and misses some. The repertoire includes about 220,000 clones, about 77% of them detected once, and 1.5% to 2% sits in the top ten. Sequenced sample: PBMCs. These receptors all come from a woman in her twenties or thirties in good health and CMV-seronegative.

The chain employs TRBV5-1 and TRBJ2-1; D is undetermined. V lost 4 bases, J lost 0 bases, and 17 bases lay in between. Germline CDR1 and CDR2: SGHRS and YFSETQ. This CDR3 is 17 amino acids long. The CDR3 loop is CASSDLRKESSYNEQFF. Written as DNA, the CDR3 is TGCGCCAGCAGCGACCTCAGGAAGGAAAGCTCCTACAATGAGCAGTTCTTC.

In DNA form, the CDR3 reads TGCGCCAGCAGCTTTGACAGGGGGGGCACAGATACGCAGTATTTT. It translates to CASSFDRGGTDTQYF. V and J are TRBV5-1 and TRBJ2-3; 9 bases align to TRBD1. This CDR3 has 15 residues. CDR1 is SGHRS and CDR2 is YFSETQ in the germline V gene. Trimming removed 2 bases from V and 1 base from J; junction bases left unmatched: 2.

V usage is TRBV5-1 and J usage is TRBJ2-3; TRBD2 matches 12 bases. The CDR3 is 17 amino acids. CDR1 is SGHRS, CDR2 YFSETQ, per germline. The junction had 8 bases not matched to a gene; V was cut back by 4 bases and J by 2 bases. The CDR3 DNA reads as TGCGCCAGCAGCGCGTCATGGACTAGCGGGGTCACAGATACGCAGTATTTT. It specifies CASSASWTSGVTDTQYF.

This clone was found a few times. The V call is TRBV19, the J call TRBJ2-1, with 8 bases fitting TRBD2. Germline trimming cut 4 bases from V and 8 bases from J; bases unmatched to any gene: 4. CDR1 and CDR2 (germline): LNHDA, SQIVND (reference sequence). This CDR3 has 13 amino acids. This CDR3 reads CASSNRGGDEQFF. The CDR3 DNA reads TGTGCCAGTAGTAACCGGGGGGGCGATGAGCAGTTCTTC. Filled out from reference TRBV19 and TRBJ2-1, the complete variable domain reads DGGITQSPKYLFRKEGQNVTLSCEQNLNHDAMYWYRQDPGQGLRLIYYSQIVNDFQKGDIAEGYSVSREKKESFPLTVTSAQKNPTAFYLCASSNRGGDEQFFGPGTRLTVL.

This chain uses TRBV19 with TRBJ1-6; 7 nucleotides align to TRBD1. Per germline, CDR1 LNHDA and CDR2 SQIVND (reference sequence). V lost 6 bases, J lost 8 bases, and 4 bases stayed unmatched. This CDR3 contains 13 residues. CDR3 bases: TGTGCCAGTAGCGACAGGGATTATTCACCCCTCCACTTT. The encoded protein is CASSDRDYSPLHF.

This sequence joins TRBV4-2 and TRBJ2-3; D perhaps matches TRBD2 (5 bases). Trimming pared 2 bases from V and 0 bases from J, leaving 12 bases between. Germline CDR1 reads LGHNA; CDR2 reads YNFKEQ. The CDR3 loop spans 16 amino acids. In DNA, the CDR3 is TGTGCCAGCAGCCAATCGGGGATCCCTAGCACAGATACGCAGTATTTT. The encoded protein is CASSQSGIPSTDTQYF.

As for this clone: This is likely a read error, given that the CDR3 carries no conserved phenylalanine or tryptophan at its end. This chain links TRBV6-1 with TRBJ2-7; D gene unclear. V lost 4 bases and J lost 7, with 8 bases in between. The CDR3 sequence is 11 residues long. The germline gives CDR1 MNHNS, CDR2 SASEGT. The CDR3 is CASSGSWEQYL. The CDR3 DNA sequence: TGTGCCAGCAGTGGAAGCTGGGAGCAGTACTTG.

The chain combines TRBV19 with TRBJ2-7; possibly TRBD2 for D (5 bases). CDR3 length equals 12 residues. From germline, CDR1 is LNHDA and CDR2 SQIVND (reference sequence). With 6 bases removed from V and 6 bases from J, the gap between germline ends came to 12 bases. The CDR3 reads CASRIGGSEQYF. The DNA of the CDR3 is TGTGCCAGTAGGATCGGAGGCTCCGAGCAGTACTTC. Full variable domain (rest looked up from reference TRBV19 and TRBJ2-7): DGGITQSPKYLFRKEGQNVTLSCEQNLNHDAMYWYRQDPGQGLRLIYYSQIVNDFQKGDIAEGYSVSREKKESFPLTVTSAQKNPTAFYLCASRIGGSEQYFGPGTRLTVT.

Remarks on this clone: The same CDR3 also results from other DNA sequences found in this sample. The chain has TRBV18 and TRBJ1-1; D possibly corresponds to TRBD1 (5 bases). The V end lost 3 bases, the J end lost 1 base, and 9 bases lay between the germline ends. CDR1 is KGHSH and CDR2 is LQKENI in the germline V gene. The length of the CDR3 is 14 residues. CDR3 loop: CASSPSGQNTEAFF. In DNA, the CDR3 is TGTGCCAGCTCACCCTCAGGACAGAACACTGAAGCTTTCTTT.

The CDR3 protein is CAWVGGYYGYTF. CDR3 nucleotide sequence: TGTGCCTGGGTGGGGGGTTACTATGGCTACACCTTC. The rearrangement links TRBV30 to TRBJ1-2, with D possibly matching TRBD1 (5 bases). V gave up 5 bases and J gave up 3 bases, with 10 bases separating them. CDR1 is GTSNPN and CDR2 is SVGIG in the germline V gene (reference sequence). The CDR3 runs 12 residues.

The chain has TRBV11-2 and TRBJ1-2; the D is unclear. Germline V gene lookup returns CDR1 SGHAT and CDR2 FQNNGV. This CDR3 comprises 12 residues. V shed 0 bases and J shed 8 bases, with 7 bases lying between them. The CDR3 sequence: CASSLDGWGYTF. The DNA of the CDR3 is TGTGCCAGCAGCTTAGACGGTTGGGGCTACACCTTC.

The chain recombines TRBV7-9 with TRBJ2-7; the D is unclear. Germline-derived CDR1 and CDR2 are SEHNR and FQNEAQ (reference sequence). With 4 bases removed from V and 0 bases from J, the gap between germline ends came to 13 bases. This CDR3 has 15 amino acids. The CDR3 here is CASSSVQQSSYEQYF. The CDR3 nucleotides are TGTGCCAGCAGCTCTGTGCAACAGAGCTCCTACGAGCAGTACTTC.

V is TRBV5-8 and J is TRBJ2-3; D gene ambiguous. Germline CDR1 and CDR2: SGHTS and YDEGEE. The length of the CDR3 is 13 residues. Between the trimmed V and J ends, which lost 1 base and 4 bases, there was a span of 7 bases. The CDR3 nucleotides are TGTGCCAGCAGCTTGATACCGGCAGATACGCAGTATTTT. Amino acid sequence: CASSLIPADTQYF.

The chain's CDR3 is CASSLLQGGYTF. CDR3 DNA: TGTGCCAGCAGCTTATTACAGGGTGGATACACCTTC. The gene calls are TRBV11-2 and TRBJ1-2; TRBD1 is a possible D gene (6 bases). Trimming took off 2 bases at V and 11 bases at J, with 12 bases between the two ends. Germline CDR1 and CDR2: SGHAT and FQNNGV. The CDR3 has 12 amino acids.

The chain couples TRBV7-8 to TRBJ1-1; no clear D gene. The length of the CDR3 is 13 residues. Germline loops: CDR1 SGHVS, CDR2 FQNEAQ. V lost 3 bases, J lost 1 base, and 6 bases lay in between. CDR3 DNA: TGTGCCAGCAGCTTCGGTAGGAACACTGAAGCTTTCTTT. This sequence encodes CASSFGRNTEAFF.

This clone was picked up a small number of times. The J gene is TRBJ2-7, the V gene TRBV5-1, with 9 positions matching TRBD1. J lost 1 base, V lost 2 bases, and 10 bases had no gene match. The CDR3 is 17 amino acids. Germline loops: CDR1 SGHRS, CDR2 YFSETQ. The CDR3, as DNA: TGCGCCAGCAGCTTACGCCGTCGGACAGGGGCGTCCTACGAGCAGTACTTC. This gives the protein CASSLRRRTGASYEQYF.

The J gene is TRBJ1-1, the V gene TRBV29-1; TRBD1 agrees at 8 bases. Germline V gene lookup returns CDR1 SQVTM and CDR2 ANQGSEA. This CDR3 has 13 amino acids. V lost 5 bases to trimming and J lost 5 bases; unmatched junction nucleotides: 7. Here the CDR3 DNA reads TGCAGCGTTTTAACAGGGGGTAGGACTGAAGCTTTCTTT. This sequence encodes CSVLTGGRTEAFF.

The chain carries TRBV5-4 and TRBJ2-7, with a weak D call TRBD1 (7 bases). V lost 0 bases and J lost 3, with 10 bases in between. This CDR3 has 14 amino acids. Germline CDR1 SGHNT, CDR2 YYREEE (reference sequence). The CDR3 sequence: CASSLGGTVYEQYF. In nucleotides, the CDR3 is TGTGCCAGCAGCTTGGGCGGGACAGTCTACGAGCAGTACTTC.

The chain joins TRBV9 to TRBJ2-1; D perhaps matches TRBD1 (7 bases). The germline CDR1 and CDR2 sequences are SGDLS and YYNGEE. The V and J ends lost 4 bases and 9 bases respectively, with 14 bases between them. The CDR3 has 13 amino acids. CDR3 amino acids: CASSPQGRGEQFF. CDR3 nucleotide sequence: TGTGCCAGCAGCCCACAGGGGCGGGGTGAGCAGTTCTTC.

This clone was found a few times. The CDR3 DNA sequence: TGCGCCAGCAGCTTGTTAGCCGAAGGGGGAACTGAAGCTTTCTTT. This sequence encodes CASSLLAEGGTEAFF. V usage is TRBV5-1 and J usage is TRBJ1-1; tentatively, D is TRBD1 (6 bases). CDR3 length equals 15 residues. Germline V CDR1 and CDR2: SGHRS, YFSETQ. V gave up 1 base and J gave up 5 bases, with 15 bases separating them. The full variable domain, in which reference TRBV5-1 and TRBJ1-1 provide the parts outside the CDR3, is KAGVTQTPRYLIKTRGQQVTLSCSPISGHRSVSWYQQTPGQGLQFLFEYFSETQRNKGNFPGRFSGRQFSNSRSEMNVSTLELGDSALYLCASSLLAEGGTEAFFGQGTRLTVV.

The rearrangement joins TRBV7-6 to TRBJ2-3; 7 nucleotides line up with TRBD2. Germline CDR1 reads SGHVS; CDR2 reads FNYEAQ. J lost 0 bases, V lost 4 bases, and 7 bases had no gene match. This CDR3 has 16 residues. The CDR3 nucleotides are TGTGCCAGCAGCTACATAGCGGGTGGTAGCACAGATACGCAGTATTTT. Protein product: CASSYIAGGSTDTQYF.

V usage is TRBV5-1 and J usage is TRBJ2-7; the match to TRBD1 covers 7 bases. The CDR3 is made up of 15 amino acids. Germline loops: CDR1 SGHRS, CDR2 YFSETQ. Losses at the gene ends were 3 bases for V and 3 bases for J; bases not matched to a gene: 9. CDR3 DNA sequence: TGCGCCAGCAGCTCACACAGGGGAAATATCTACGAGCAGTACTTC. This gives the protein CASSSHRGNIYEQYF.

V usage is TRBV29-1 and J usage is TRBJ1-3; D unresolved. The germline V gene has CDR1 SQVTM and CDR2 ANQGSEA. V was clipped by 7 bases and J by 6 bases, with 16 bases between them. The CDR3 consists of 13 residues. As DNA, the CDR3 is TGCAGCGCGGGGATCCCCAATGTAAACACCATATATTTT. Protein product: CSAGIPNVNTIYF.

This chain connects TRBV5-1 to TRBJ2-1; the match to TRBD2 covers 14 bases. The CDR3 has 17 amino acids. Per germline, CDR1 SGHRS and CDR2 YFSETQ. The trim removed 1 base at V and 7 bases at J, leaving 7 bases unmatched. The CDR3 DNA reads TGCGCCAGCAGCTTGCCGGGTGGACTAGCGGGGGGAAATGAGCAGTTCTTC. Protein sequence: CASSLPGGLAGGNEQFF.

CDR3 in DNA: TGTGCCAGCAGTGAAAGAGGGGGGGTCTATGGCTACACCTTC. Translating it yields CASSERGGVYGYTF. The chain combines TRBV6-1 with TRBJ1-2; weak D call: TRBD1 (6 bases). Germline-derived CDR1 and CDR2 are MNHNS and SASEGT. V dropped 2 bases and J dropped 4 bases, with 11 bases sitting between them. This CDR3 is 14 amino acids long.